The 10 T cell receptor beta chains below were found in one sample sequenced in a study of identical twins (dated by TCRdb to about 2016). Library construction relied on 5' RACE. The sample was run on an Illumina HiSeq 2000. The public reads were quality trimmed at Q25 with fastp and then assembled into clones with MiXCR by TCRdb, keeping productive beta chains. Identical CDR3 protein sequences are pooled into one entry, listed with their most common genes and DNA. The sample table shows about 700,000 distinct CDR3 sequences, and about 9.4% are seen once. The ten top clones hold 0.75% to 1% of the sample. These data were likewise used in another study, on yellow fever vaccine responses in identical twins.

The sequenced material came from PBMCs. The receptors here all came from a woman between 18 and 29 years old in good health.

The V gene is TRBV12-3 or TRBV12-4, the J gene TRBJ2-5; D gene ambiguous. Trimming shortened V by 4 bases and J by 3 bases, and 9 bases separated the two germline ends. The CDR3 contains 13 residues. CDR3 nucleotides: TGTGCCAGCAGTTCCGACTCTAAAGAGACCCAGTACTTC. It yields the protein CASSSDSKETQYF.

This clonotype came up a few times. The chain has TRBV7-2 and TRBJ2-5; D is possibly TRBD2 (5 bases). Germline CDR1 is SGHTA and CDR2 is FQGNSA. The CDR3 length is 14 residues. The ends were cut back, 4 bases at V and 5 bases at J, with 14 bases in the middle. In DNA form, the CDR3 reads TGTGCCAGCAGCTCCTTACGGGGTCCGGAGACCCAGTACTTC. It encodes CASSSLRGPETQYF. The full variable domain, completed using reference TRBV7-2 and TRBJ2-5, is GAGVSQSPSNKVTEKGKDVELRCDPISGHTALYWYRQSLGQGLEFLIYFQGNSAPDKSGLPSDRFSAERTGGSVSTLTIQRTQQEDSAVYLCASSSLRGPETQYFGPGTRLLVL.

The chain recombines TRBV5-1 with TRBJ1-6, with D possibly matching TRBD1 (6 bases). V lost 0 bases, J lost 8 bases, and 12 bases lay in between. The CDR3 contains 15 residues. Germline CDR1 SGHRS, CDR2 YFSETQ. The CDR3 spells CASSLAPGAHSPLHF. The CDR3 region has the DNA TGCGCCAGCAGCTTGGCTCCAGGGGCTCATTCACCCCTCCACTTT.

The chain recombines TRBV14 with TRBJ2-1; 9 positions agree with TRBD2. This CDR3 is built from 18 residues. The V gene end was trimmed by 0 bases and the J gene end by 7 bases; junction bases not matched to a gene: 13. CDR1 is SGHDN, CDR2 FVKESK, per germline. The CDR3 sequence is CASSQDLLGGGAWNEQFF. The CDR3, as DNA: TGTGCCAGCAGCCAAGATTTATTGGGCGGGGGGGCCTGGAATGAGCAGTTCTTC.

The J gene is TRBJ1-1, the V gene TRBV12-3 or TRBV12-4, with D possibly being TRBD1 (5 bases). This CDR3 is 14 amino acids long. V was trimmed by 5 bases and J by 5 bases, leaving 15 bases between them. The CDR3: CASSRRVRETEAFF. DNA of the CDR3: TGTGCCAGCAGTAGACGGGTCAGGGAGACTGAAGCTTTCTTT.

The chain carries TRBV28 and TRBJ2-7, with a possible D match to TRBD2 (5 bases). CDR1 and CDR2 from the germline V gene are MDHEN and SYDVKM. The length of the CDR3 is 14 residues. Trimming took off 2 bases at V and 2 bases at J, with 10 bases between the two ends. The CDR3 DNA reads TGTGCCAGCAGTTTAATGGGGAGCCCCTACGAGCAGTACTTC. This codes for CASSLMGSPYEQYF.

The V call is TRBV6-2 or TRBV6-3, the J call TRBJ2-1, with 13 bases lining up with TRBD2. Germline V gene lookup returns CDR1 MNHEY and CDR2 SVGEGT. J gave up 2 bases and V 2 bases, and 15 bases lay outside the gene matches. The CDR3 consists of 21 residues. CDR3 amino acids: CASSYNDVGTSGEKPYNEQFF. Written as DNA, the CDR3 is TGTGCCAGCAGTTACAACGATGTGGGGACTAGCGGGGAGAAGCCCTACAATGAGCAGTTCTTC.

This clonotype was detected only a few times. V gene TRBV12-3 or TRBV12-4 combines with J gene TRBJ1-2; tentative D call: TRBD1 (5 bases). The CDR3 sequence is 14 residues long. The V end was cut by 1 base, the J end by 4 bases, with 10 bases between. The CDR3 nucleotides read TGTGCCAGCAGTTTAGGGGGCTGGGGCTATGGCTACACCTTC. Translated, it gives CASSLGGWGYGYTF.

This CDR3 reads CATSGYDLRGLDNTGELFF. The CDR3 coding sequence is TGTGCCACCAGTGGTTATGATCTACGGGGACTAGACAATACCGGGGAGCTGTTTTTT. The V and J genes are TRBV24-1 and TRBJ2-2; 8 positions match TRBD2. V gave up 5 bases and J gave up 5 bases; unmatched junction bases: 18. From germline, CDR1 is KGHDR and CDR2 SFDVKD. The CDR3 sequence is 19 residues long.

In this sample, this clonotype turned up many times. The chain couples TRBV28 to TRBJ2-1, with D possibly TRBD1 on 6 matching bases. This CDR3 is 15 amino acids long. Per the germline V gene, CDR1 is MDHEN and CDR2 is SYDVKM. Trimming cost V 2 bases and J 6 bases, with 14 bases left between them. The CDR3 protein is CASSLQGPQSNEQFF. The CDR3 region has the DNA TGTGCCAGCAGTTTACAGGGGCCCCAGAGCAATGAGCAGTTCTTC. The variable domain in full, completed from reference TRBV28 and TRBJ2-1, reads DVKVTQSSRYLVKRTGEKVFLECVQDMDHENMFWYRQDPGLGLRLIYFSYDVKMKEKGDIPEGYSVSREKKERFSLILESASTNQTSMYLCASSLQGPQSNEQFFGPGTRLTVL.